This TCR beta chain stems from a study of low-dose radiotherapy and immunotherapy resistance in tumors. Study-level information: 1 Gy per fraction was delivered to Cohort 2 every two weeks, for 13 Gy total over 26 weeks.

Deletions cut 6 bases from V and 0 bases from J, with 13 bases between. There are 15 residues in the CDR3. From germline, CDR1 is SEHNR and CDR2 FQNEAQ (reference sequence). Both TCRalpha and TCRbeta chains were reverse transcribed with V-gene-specific primers. Amplification of TCRs used a constant-region primer and V-primer adapter for about 20 PCR cycles. TCRdb used MiXCR to reprocess the reads, holding one entry per CDR3 protein. The sample shows almost 40,000 distinct CDR3 sequences, 30% to 35% of them seen only once. Time point meaning: before trial treatment. The rearrangement links TRBV7-9 to TRBJ2-3; D is ambiguous. This TCR was sampled from a male donor with gallbladder cancer. The sequencing here drew on PBMCs, taken before treatment. The CDR3 loop is CASSQQAPSTDTQYF. In DNA, the CDR3 is TGTGCCAGCAGTCAGCAGGCACCTAGCACAGATACGCAGTATTTT.